The clone carrying this TCR beta chain was seen ten or more times. Covering alpha and beta chains, TRAV- and TRBV-specific primers were used for the first-strand cDNA. Amplification of TCRs used a constant-region primer and V-primer adapter for about 18 PCR cycles. TCRdb used MiXCR to reprocess the reads, holding one entry per CDR3 protein. This table holds almost 40,000 distinct CDR3 sequences, less than 40% found once. This specimen belongs to a study of low-dose radiotherapy and immunotherapy resistance in tumors. Turning to the study itself: Aspirin was taken orally at 300 mg daily by patients, and this continued for four cycles from cycle 1 day 1.

Time point meaning: before trial treatment. Patients with advanced, tumor-infiltrating lymphocyte-negative solid tumors were eligible. V lost 4 bases to trimming and J lost 0 bases, with 14 bases between them. The CDR3 is 16 residues long. In germline, CDR1 is SGHDT, CDR2 YYEEEE. The rearrangement uses TRBV5-6 and TRBJ2-1, with D perhaps TRBD1 or TRBD2 (6 bases each). This specimen consisted of PBMCs, obtained before treatment. The TCR was taken from a male donor with gallbladder cancer. The CDR3 loop is CASSPGAGSSYNEQFF. CDR3 bases: TGTGCCAGCAGCCCAGGGGCGGGGAGCTCCTACAATGAGCAGTTCTTC.